This T cell receptor (beta chain) was retrieved from a study of tumor and adjacent non-tumor tissue in lung cancer. Study-wide background: Some 4.2 million productive TCRbeta reads were obtained per sample on average. General study points: Shorter survival was associated with higher TCR diversity in tumors.

RNA was extracted from bulk tissue without any cell sorting. V shed 5 bases, J shed 5 bases, and the junction held 7 bases outside the gene matches. This CDR3 contains 15 residues. CDR1 and CDR2 from the germline V gene are MNHEY and SVGEGT. Three rounds of nested PCR, following a modified ARM-PCR protocol, produced the TCRbeta library. From the multiplex PCR reads, TCRdb called clonotypes with MiXCR, one entry per CDR3 protein. This table has 60,000 to 85,000 distinct CDR3 sequences, over 75% appearing once. In regard to this clonotype: As yet, its antigen is unknown.

The sequence came from a woman aged 50 to 60 with non-small cell lung cancer. Sample: lung tumor tissue. This chain joins TRBV6-2 or TRBV6-3 and TRBJ2-1; 9 nucleotides line up with TRBD2. In nucleotides, the CDR3 is TGTGCCAGCAGTCCCCGACTAGCGGCCAACAATGAGCAGTTCTTC. Its protein is CASSPRLAANNEQFF.